Sequencing of this T cell receptor (beta chain) was carried out in a study of T cells in Graves' hyperthyroidism and ophthalmopathy. Points from the study as a whole: Researchers found most expanded thyroid clonotypes above 0.001 in blood as well.

The sample holds many counts of this clonotype. The antigen is unknown. Germline loops: CDR1 KGHDR, CDR2 SFDVKD. Losses at the gene ends were 9 bases for V and 1 base for J; bases not matched to a gene: 3. This CDR3 spans 13 amino acids. It was RNA transcripts that yielded the amplified TCR beta CDR3 regions. An initial round of RT-PCR targeting the TCR CDR3 relied on the HTBI primer set. TCRdb recomputed calls from the multiplex PCR reads with MiXCR, one row per CDR3 protein. The sample yields 340,000 or so distinct CDR3 sequences, approximately 17% seen once. Exclusion followed for patients with uncontrolled infection, other autoimmune disease, pregnancy or lactation.

The chain joins TRBV24-1 to TRBJ2-3; 7 bases are shared with TRBD2. Sequences were obtained from blood. This TCR was recovered from a man aged 30 to 45 with Graves' hyperthyroidism. The CDR3 sequence: CATGGRGTDTQYF. The CDR3 DNA is TGTGCCACCGGCGGGAGAGGCACAGATACGCAGTATTTT.